This T cell receptor (beta chain) comes out of a study of human T cells and chemical hapten exposure. Germline V lookup: CDR1 MNHEY, CDR2 SMNVEV (reference sequence). J gave up 4 bases and V 2 bases, and 4 bases lay outside the gene matches. The CDR3 length is 14 residues. Time point described: patch test 2, 6 weeks after DPC sensitization. The sample's treatment: therapeutic diphenylcyclopropenone sensitization with weekly scalp DPC. TCRdb re-called the RACE reads through MiXCR, storing one row per CDR3 protein. The sample lists about 400,000 distinct CDR3 sequences, about 6% occurring once. This clonotype has at least ten counts.

The sequence came from a young woman with alopecia areata. Some clones in this sample may be carry-over from other donors' samples. The sequences come from whole blood, collected in connection with sensitization to the hapten diphenylcyclopropenone (DPC). The V and J genes are TRBV27 and TRBJ1-2; 7 positions match TRBD1. CDR3 sequence: CASSLGGGRYGYTF. CDR3 DNA sequence: TGTGCCAGCAGTTTAGGAGGGGGCCGCTATGGCTACACCTTC.